The 3 T cell receptor beta chains reported below all come from one sample, sequenced in a study of OX40 agonist ivuxolimab in advanced cancers. Profiling relied on immunoSEQ multiplex PCR, and the TCRdb table lists in-frame clones only, not all of them. The sample consists of 44,000 or so clones, about nine tenths of them appearing once. The starting material was CD4+ or CD8+ T cells sorted from blood, obtained in a trial of the OX40 agonist ivuxolimab. The source is an adult with an advanced solid tumor such as melanoma, head and neck, liver or kidney cancer.

The rearrangement uses TRBV19 and TRBJ2-5; TRBD1 matches at 8 bases. Unmatched junction bases numbered 6, after V lost 1 base and J lost 5 bases. The CDR3 sequence is 15 residues long. Germline V gene lookup returns CDR1 LNHDA and CDR2 SQIVND (reference sequence). The CDR3 protein is CASSIGSRGLETQYF. CDR3 nucleotide sequence: TGTGCCAGTAGTATAGGGTCCAGGGGGCTCGAGACCCAGTACTTC.

The CDR3 DNA reads TGTGCCAGCAGCCAAGCTAGCGGGGGAGGCACAGATACGCAGTATTTT. Its translation is CASSQASGGGTDTQYF. The V gene is TRBV4-2, the J gene TRBJ2-3, with 10 bases identical to TRBD2. The CDR3 contains 16 residues. The junction had 2 bases not matched to a gene; V was cut back by 1 base and J by 1 base. Germline V CDR1 and CDR2: LGHNA, YNFKEQ.

The chain employs TRBV28 and TRBJ2-3; maybe TRBD1 (5 bases). The CDR3 totals 15 residues. Germline CDR1 is MDHEN and CDR2 is SYDVKM. With 3 bases removed from V and 1 base from J, the gap between germline ends came to 11 bases. CDR3 bases: TGTGCCAGCAGTTTTAACGTAGGGGGCACAGATACGCAGTATTTT. Protein product: CASSFNVGGTDTQYF.